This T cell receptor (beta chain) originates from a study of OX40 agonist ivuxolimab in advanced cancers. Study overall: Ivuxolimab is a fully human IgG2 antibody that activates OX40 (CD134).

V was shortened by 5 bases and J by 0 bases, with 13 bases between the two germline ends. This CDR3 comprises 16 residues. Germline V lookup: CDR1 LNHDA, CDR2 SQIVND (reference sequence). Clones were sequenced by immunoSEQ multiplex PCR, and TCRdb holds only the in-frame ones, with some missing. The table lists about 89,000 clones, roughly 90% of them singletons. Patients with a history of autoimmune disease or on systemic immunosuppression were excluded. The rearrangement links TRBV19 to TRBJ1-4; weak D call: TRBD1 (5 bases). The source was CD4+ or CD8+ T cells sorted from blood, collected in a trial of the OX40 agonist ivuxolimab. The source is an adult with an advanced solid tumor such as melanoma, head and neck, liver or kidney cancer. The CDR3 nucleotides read TGTGCCAGTAGTCCCGGGACGGATGCAACTAATGAAAAACTGTTTTTT. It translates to CASSPGTDATNEKLFF.